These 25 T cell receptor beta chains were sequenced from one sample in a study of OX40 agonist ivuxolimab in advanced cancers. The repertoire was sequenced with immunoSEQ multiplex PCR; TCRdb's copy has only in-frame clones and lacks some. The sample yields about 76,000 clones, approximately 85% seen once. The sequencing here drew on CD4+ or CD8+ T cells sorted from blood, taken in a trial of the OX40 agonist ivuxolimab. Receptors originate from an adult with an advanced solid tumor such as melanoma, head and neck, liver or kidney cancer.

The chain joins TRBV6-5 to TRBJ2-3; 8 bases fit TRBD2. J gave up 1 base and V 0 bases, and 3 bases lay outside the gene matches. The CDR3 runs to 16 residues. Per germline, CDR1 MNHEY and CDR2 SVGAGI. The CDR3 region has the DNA TGTGCCAGCAGTTACTCTAGTAGCGGGGGCACAGATACGCAGTATTTT. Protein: CASSYSSSGGTDTQYF.

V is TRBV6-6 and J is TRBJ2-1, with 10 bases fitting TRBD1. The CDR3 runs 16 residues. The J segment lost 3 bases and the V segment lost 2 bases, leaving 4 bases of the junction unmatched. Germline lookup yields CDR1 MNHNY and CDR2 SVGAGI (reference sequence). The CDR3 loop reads CASSYARDRGYNEQFF. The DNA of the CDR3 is TGTGCCAGCAGTTACGCCCGGGACAGGGGCTACAATGAGCAGTTCTTC.

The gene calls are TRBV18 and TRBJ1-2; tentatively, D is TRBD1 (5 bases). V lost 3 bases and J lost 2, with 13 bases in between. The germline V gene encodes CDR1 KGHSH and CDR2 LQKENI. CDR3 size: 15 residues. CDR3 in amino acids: CASSPSRDRNYGYTF. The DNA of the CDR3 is TGTGCCAGCTCACCCTCTCGGGACCGGAACTATGGCTACACCTTC.

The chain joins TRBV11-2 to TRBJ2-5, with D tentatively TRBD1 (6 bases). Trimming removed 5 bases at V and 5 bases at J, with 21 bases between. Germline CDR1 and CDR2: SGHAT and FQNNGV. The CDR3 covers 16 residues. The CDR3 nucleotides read TGTGCCAGCAGCACCCACCCACAGGGAAAGGTTGAGACCCAGTACTTC. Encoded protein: CASSTHPQGKVETQYF.

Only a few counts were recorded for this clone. For the CDR3, the DNA is TGTGCCAGCAGCCTAGGGGGGTACTCTGGAAACACCATATATTTT. The encoded protein is CASSLGGYSGNTIYF. The gene calls are TRBV6-1 and TRBJ1-3; the D gene is possibly TRBD1 (6 bases). V lost 6 bases and J lost 0, with 12 bases in between. Germline assignment: CDR1 MNHNS and CDR2 SASEGT. The CDR3 is made up of 15 amino acids.

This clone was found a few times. CDR3 loop: CASSLANGGGTYEQYF. CDR3 DNA sequence: TGCGCCAGCAGCTTGGCGAATGGGGGGGGCACCTACGAGCAGTACTTC. The V call is TRBV5-1, the J call TRBJ2-7; a weak D match, TRBD2 (7 bases). Germline lookup yields CDR1 SGHRS and CDR2 YFSETQ. The CDR3 is 16 amino acids. The germline V and J ends were trimmed by 0 bases and 2 bases, with 15 bases remaining between them.

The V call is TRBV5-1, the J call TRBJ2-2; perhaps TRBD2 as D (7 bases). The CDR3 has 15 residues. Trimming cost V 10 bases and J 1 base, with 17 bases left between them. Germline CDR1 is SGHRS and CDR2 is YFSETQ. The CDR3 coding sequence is TGCGCCTCGACCCCGGGGGGCTGGAACACCGGGGAGCTGTTTTTT. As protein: CASTPGGWNTGELFF.

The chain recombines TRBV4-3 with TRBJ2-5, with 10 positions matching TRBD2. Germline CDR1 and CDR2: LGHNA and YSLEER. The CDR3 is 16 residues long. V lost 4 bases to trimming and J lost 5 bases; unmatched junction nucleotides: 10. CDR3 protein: CASSPFASGGGETQYF. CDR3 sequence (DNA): TGCGCCAGCAGCCCCTTCGCTAGCGGGGGTGGGGAGACCCAGTACTTC.

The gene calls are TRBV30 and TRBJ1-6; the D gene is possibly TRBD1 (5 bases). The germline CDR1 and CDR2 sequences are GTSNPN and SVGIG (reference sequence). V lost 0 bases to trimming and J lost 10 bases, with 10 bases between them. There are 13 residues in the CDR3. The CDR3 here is CAWSVQDRSPLHF. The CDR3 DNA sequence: TGTGCCTGGAGTGTACAGGATAGGTCACCCCTCCACTTT.

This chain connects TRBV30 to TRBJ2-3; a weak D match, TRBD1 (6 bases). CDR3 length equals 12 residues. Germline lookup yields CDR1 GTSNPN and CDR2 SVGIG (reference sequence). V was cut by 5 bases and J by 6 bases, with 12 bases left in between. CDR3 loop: CAWGPGEDTQYF. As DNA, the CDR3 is TGTGCCTGGGGTCCAGGGGAGGATACGCAGTATTTT.

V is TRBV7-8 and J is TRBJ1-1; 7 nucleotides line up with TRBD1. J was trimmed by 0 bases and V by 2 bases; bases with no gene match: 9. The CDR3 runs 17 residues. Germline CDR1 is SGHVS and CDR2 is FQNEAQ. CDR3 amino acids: CASSLYRGQTLNTEAFF. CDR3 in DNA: TGTGCCAGCAGCTTATATAGGGGACAGACCTTGAACACTGAAGCTTTCTTT.

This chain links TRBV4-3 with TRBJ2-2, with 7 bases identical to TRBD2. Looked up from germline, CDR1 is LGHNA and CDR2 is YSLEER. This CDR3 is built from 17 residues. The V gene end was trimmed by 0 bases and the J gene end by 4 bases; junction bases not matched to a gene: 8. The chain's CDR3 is CASSQDRLAERTGELFF. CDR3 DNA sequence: TGCGCCAGCAGCCAAGATAGGCTAGCGGAGCGCACCGGGGAGCTGTTTTTT.

In DNA, the CDR3 is TGTGCCAGTAGTATAGTTCCAACTAATGAAAAACTGTTTTTT. This codes for CASSIVPTNEKLFF. This sequence joins TRBV19 and TRBJ1-4; D remains ambiguous. This CDR3 is 14 amino acids long. CDR1 and CDR2 (germline): LNHDA, SQIVND (reference sequence). V was trimmed by 1 base and J by 0 bases, leaving 3 bases between them.

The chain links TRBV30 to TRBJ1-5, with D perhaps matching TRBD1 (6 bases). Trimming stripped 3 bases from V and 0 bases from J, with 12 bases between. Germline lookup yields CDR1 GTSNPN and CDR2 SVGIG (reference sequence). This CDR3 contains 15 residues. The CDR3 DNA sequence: TGTGCCTGGAGCCAGGGGCAATATAGCAATCAGCCCCAGCATTTT. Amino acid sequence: CAWSQGQYSNQPQHF. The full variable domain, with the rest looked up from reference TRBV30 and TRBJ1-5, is SQTIHQWPATLVQPVGSPLSLECTVEGTSNPNLYWYRQAAGRGLQLLFYSVGIGQISSEVPQNLSASRPQDRQFILSSKKLLLSDSGFYLCAWSQGQYSNQPQHFGDGTRLSIL.

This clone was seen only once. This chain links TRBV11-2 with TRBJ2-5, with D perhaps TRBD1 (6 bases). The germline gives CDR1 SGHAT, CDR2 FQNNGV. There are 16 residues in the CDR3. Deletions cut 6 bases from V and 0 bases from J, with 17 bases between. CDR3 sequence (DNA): TGTGCCAGCAGACAAGTAGGGGGAAGGGACCAAGAGACCCAGTACTTC. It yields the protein CASRQVGGRDQETQYF.

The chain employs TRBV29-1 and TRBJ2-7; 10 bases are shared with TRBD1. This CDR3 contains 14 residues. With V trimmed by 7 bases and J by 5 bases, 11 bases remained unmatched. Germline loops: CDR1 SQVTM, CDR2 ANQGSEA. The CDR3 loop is CSGREGGQGNEQYF. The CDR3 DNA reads TGCAGCGGCCGCGAGGGGGGACAGGGGAACGAGCAGTACTTC.

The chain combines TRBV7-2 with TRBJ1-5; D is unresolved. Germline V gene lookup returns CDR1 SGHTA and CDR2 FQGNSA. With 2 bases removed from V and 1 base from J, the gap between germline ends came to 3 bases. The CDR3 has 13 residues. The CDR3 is CASSLWSNQPQHF. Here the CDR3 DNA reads TGTGCCAGCAGCTTATGGAGCAATCAGCCCCAGCATTTT. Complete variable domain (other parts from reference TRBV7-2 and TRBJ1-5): GAGVSQSPSNKVTEKGKDVELRCDPISGHTALYWYRQSLGQGLEFLIYFQGNSAPDKSGLPSDRFSAERTGGSVSTLTIQRTQQEDSAVYLCASSLWSNQPQHFGDGTRLSIL.

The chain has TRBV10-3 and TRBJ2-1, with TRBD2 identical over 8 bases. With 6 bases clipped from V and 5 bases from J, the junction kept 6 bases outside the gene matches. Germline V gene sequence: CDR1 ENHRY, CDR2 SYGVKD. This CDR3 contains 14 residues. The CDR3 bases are TGTGCCATCAGCCGGGGGGGGGCACACAATGAGCAGTTCTTC. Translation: CAISRGGAHNEQFF.

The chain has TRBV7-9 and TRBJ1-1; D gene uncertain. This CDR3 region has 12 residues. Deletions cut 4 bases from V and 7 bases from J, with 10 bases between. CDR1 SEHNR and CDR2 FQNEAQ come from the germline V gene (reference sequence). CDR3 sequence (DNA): TGTGCCAGCAGCTCGAGTTACCATGAAGCTTTCTTT. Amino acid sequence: CASSSSYHEAFF.

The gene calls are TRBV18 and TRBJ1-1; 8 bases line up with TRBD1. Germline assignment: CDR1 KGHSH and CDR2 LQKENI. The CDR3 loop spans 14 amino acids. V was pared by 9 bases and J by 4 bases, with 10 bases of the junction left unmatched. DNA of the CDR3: TGTGCCAGTAAGACAGGGGAGATCAGCACTGAAGCTTTCTTT. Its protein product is CASKTGEISTEAFF.

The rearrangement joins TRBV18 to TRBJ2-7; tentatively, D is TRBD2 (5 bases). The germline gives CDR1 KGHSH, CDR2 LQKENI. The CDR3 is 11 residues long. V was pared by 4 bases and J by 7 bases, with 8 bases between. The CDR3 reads CASSQDLEQYF. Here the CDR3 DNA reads TGTGCCAGCTCACAGGACTTGGAGCAGTACTTC.

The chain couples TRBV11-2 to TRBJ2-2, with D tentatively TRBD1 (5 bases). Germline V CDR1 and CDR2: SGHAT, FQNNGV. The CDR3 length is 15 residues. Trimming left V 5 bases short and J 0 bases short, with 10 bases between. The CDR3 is CASSPPGSNTGELFF. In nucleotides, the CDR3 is TGTGCCAGCAGCCCCCCAGGGTCGAACACCGGGGAGCTGTTTTTT.

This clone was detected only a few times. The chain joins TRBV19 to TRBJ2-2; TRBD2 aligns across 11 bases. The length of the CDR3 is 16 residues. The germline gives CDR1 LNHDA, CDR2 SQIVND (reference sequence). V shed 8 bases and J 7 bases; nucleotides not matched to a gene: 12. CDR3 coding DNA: TGTGCCAGTCAAAACCGAAGGACTAGCGGGTACGGGGAGCTGTTTTTT. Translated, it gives CASQNRRTSGYGELFF.

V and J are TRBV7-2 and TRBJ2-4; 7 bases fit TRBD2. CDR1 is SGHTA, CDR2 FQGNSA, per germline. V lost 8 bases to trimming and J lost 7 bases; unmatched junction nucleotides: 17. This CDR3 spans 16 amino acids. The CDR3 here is CASGGGSPPLRNIQYF. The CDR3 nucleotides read TGTGCCAGCGGGGGGGGTAGCCCACCACTTCGGAACATTCAGTACTTC.

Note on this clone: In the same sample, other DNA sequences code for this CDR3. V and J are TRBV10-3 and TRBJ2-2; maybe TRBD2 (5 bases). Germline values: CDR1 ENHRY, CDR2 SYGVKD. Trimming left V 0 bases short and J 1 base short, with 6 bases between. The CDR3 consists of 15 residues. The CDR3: CAISESAGNTGELFF. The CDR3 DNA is TGTGCCATCAGTGAGTCTGCGGGGAACACCGGGGAGCTGTTTTTT.